This T cell receptor (beta chain) comes out of a study of cytomegalovirus exposure and HLA in healthy donors. The study, taken as a whole, reports: A later analysis found TCR association rates differed by HLA locus, highest for DRB1 and lowest for HLA-C. Some highly shared sequence variants likely arose as a pipeline artifact. Follow-up analysis seemed to connect common viral pathogens with several of the most significant clusters identified. In a later analysis, HLA-associated beta chains showed higher expansion and lower generation probabilities than comparable chains.

Primers for the PCR totalled 60 Vbeta and 13 Jbeta. Here immunoSEQ multiplex PCR was the method, and the copy in TCRdb shows in-frame clones only, minus some. The table has some 120,000 clones, around 75% seen once. The V gene's germline CDR1 is SGHDN and CDR2 FVKESK. The CDR3 consists of 14 residues. V was shortened by 4 bases and J by 9 bases, with 13 bases between the two germline ends. In this sample, this clone turned up once. Its antigen is undetermined. The source of this sequence is a young woman in good health and CMV-seronegative. The gene calls are TRBV14 and TRBJ1-6, with a tentative D call TRBD1 (5 bases). The sequencing input was PBMCs. The CDR3 DNA reads as TGTGCCAGCAGCCGGATTAACGGGGGTTCACCCCTCCACTTT. Protein sequence: CASSRINGGSPLHF.